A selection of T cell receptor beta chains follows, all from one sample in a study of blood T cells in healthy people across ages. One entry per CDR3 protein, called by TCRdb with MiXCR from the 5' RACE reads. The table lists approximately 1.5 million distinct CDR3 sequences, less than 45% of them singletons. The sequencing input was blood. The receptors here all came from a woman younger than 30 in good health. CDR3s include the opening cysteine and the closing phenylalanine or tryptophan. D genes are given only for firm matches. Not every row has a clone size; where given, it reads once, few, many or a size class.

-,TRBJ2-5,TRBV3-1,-,CASTSLAGQETQYF,TGTGCCAGCACCTCATTGGCGGGACAAGAGACCCAGTACTTC
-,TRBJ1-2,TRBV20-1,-,CSASAGFGYTF,TGCAGTGCTAGTGCAGGGTTCGGCTACACCTTC
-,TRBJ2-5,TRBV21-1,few,CASSKDLSKETQYF,TGTGCCAGCAGCAAAGACCTCAGCAAAGAGACCCAGTACTTC
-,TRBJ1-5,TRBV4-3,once,CASSQVSGTQPQHF,TGCGCCAGCAGCCAAGTTTCAGGCACTCAGCCCCAGCATTTT
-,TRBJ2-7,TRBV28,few,CASSSRCEQYF,TGTGCCAGCAGTTCCCGATGCGAGCAGTACTTC
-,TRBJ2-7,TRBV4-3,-,CASSQEWPDTYEQYF,TGCGCCAGCAGCCAAGAATGGCCGGATACCTACGAGCAGTACTTC
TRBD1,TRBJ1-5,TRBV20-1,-,CSARARPGTGDNQPQHF,TGCAGTGCGAGAGCTAGGCCGGGGACAGGAGATAATCAGCCCCAGCATTTT
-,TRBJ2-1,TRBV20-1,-,CSARPTGRGSKKQWNEQFF,TGCAGTGCTAGACCTACTGGACGGGGAAGTAAAAAACAGTGGAATGAGCAGTTCTTC
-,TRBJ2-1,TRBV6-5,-,CATQGSGYNEQFF,TGTGCCACACAGGGAAGTGGGTACAATGAGCAGTTCTTC
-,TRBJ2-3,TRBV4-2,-,CASSQVQIPSTDTQYF,TGTGCCAGCAGCCAAGTTCAGATCCCCAGCACAGATACGCAGTATTTT
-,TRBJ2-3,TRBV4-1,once,CAGGQGLNTDTQYF,TGCGCCGGGGGCCAGGGGTTGAACACAGATACGCAGTATTTT